This is a list of T cell receptor beta chains from one sample in a study of shared clonotypes between healthy human individuals. Assay: immunoSEQ multiplex PCR; the TCRdb copy retains only in-frame clones and omits some. The sample records about 2.1 million clones, 93% being singletons. The sequenced material came from naive CD8+ T cells from PBMCs. The receptor source for this set is a man aged 18 to 35 in good health. Some clones in this sample may be carry-over from other donors' samples. Both conserved end residues are part of each CDR3. D genes are given only for firm matches. Clone size is given for some rows only: seen once, a few or many times, or a class if the clone is expanded.

j_gene: TRBJ2-2
d_gene: -
len: 14
v_gene: TRBV19
abundance: -
CDR3nt: TGTGCCAGTAGTGAACAGACAATGACCGGGGAGCTGTTTTTT
CDR3aa: CASSEQTMTGELFF

j_gene: TRBJ1-4
d_gene: -
len: 15
v_gene: TRBV29-1
abundance: -
CDR3nt: TGCAGCGTTGAAGCTAGGTCAGACTCTAATGAAAAACTGTTTTTT
CDR3aa: CSVEARSDSNEKLFF

j_gene: TRBJ2-1
d_gene: TRBD2
len: 15
v_gene: TRBV27
abundance: -
CDR3nt: TGTGCCAGCCACCCCCGGGAGGCCCAAGACAATGAGCAGTTCTTC
CDR3aa: CASHPREAQDNEQFF

j_gene: TRBJ2-1
d_gene: -
len: 14
v_gene: TRBV29-1
abundance: -
CDR3nt: TGCAGCGTTGAATCTTACGGATCCTACAATGAGCAGTTCTTC
CDR3aa: CSVESYGSYNEQFF

j_gene: TRBJ1-2
d_gene: -
len: 11
v_gene: TRBV29-1
abundance: -
CDR3nt: TGCAGCGTGGCAGGGATTGGTGGCTACACCTTC
CDR3aa: CSVAGIGGYTF

j_gene: TRBJ1-1
d_gene: -
len: 17
v_gene: TRBV23-1
abundance: -
CDR3nt: TGCGCCAGCAGTCAATGGCGAAAGCAGGGGAGAGGGACTGAAGCTTTCTTT
CDR3aa: CASSQWRKQGRGTEAFF

j_gene: TRBJ1-2
d_gene: TRBD1
len: 16
v_gene: TRBV5-5
abundance: -
CDR3nt: TGTGCCAGCAGCTACGAAAGGACAGGGTGGCCCTATGGCTACACCTTC
CDR3aa: CASSYERTGWPYGYTF

j_gene: TRBJ1-1
d_gene: -
len: 14
v_gene: TRBV9
abundance: -
CDR3nt: TGTGCCAGCAGCCTAACCTCGGGGGGGACTGAAGCTTTCTTT
CDR3aa: CASSLTSGGTEAFF

j_gene: TRBJ2-3
d_gene: -
len: 19
v_gene: TRBV11-1
abundance: once
CDR3nt: TGTGCCAGCAGCTTAGAAGGTGACACCCCTCTCCGAGTTGCGAATACGCAGTATTTT
CDR3aa: CASSLEGDTPLRVANTQYF

j_gene: TRBJ2-3
d_gene: -
len: 9
v_gene: TRBV20-1
abundance: -
CDR3nt: TGCACGGTGGCAGATACGCAGTATTTT
CDR3aa: CTVADTQYF

j_gene: TRBJ2-7
d_gene: TRBD1
len: 15
v_gene: TRBV9
abundance: once
CDR3nt: TGTGCCAGCAGCTCACAGCCCGGGACAGTCTACGAGCAGTACTTC
CDR3aa: CASSSQPGTVYEQYF

j_gene: TRBJ1-2
d_gene: -
len: 12
v_gene: TRBV9
abundance: few
CDR3nt: TGTGCCAGCAGCGTAGGAAAGGAGGGCTACACCTTC
CDR3aa: CASSVGKEGYTF

j_gene: TRBJ2-6
d_gene: -
len: 18
v_gene: TRBV10-3
abundance: -
CDR3nt: TGTGCCATCAATGAGTGGGACGGAGCATCCTCTGGGGCCAACGTCCTGACTTTC
CDR3aa: CAINEWDGASSGANVLTF

j_gene: TRBJ1-2
d_gene: -
len: 13
v_gene: TRBV4-2
abundance: -
CDR3nt: TGTGCCAGCAGCTTGGTAGCTGTTTATGGCTACACCTTC
CDR3aa: CASSLVAVYGYTF

j_gene: TRBJ2-7
d_gene: TRBD2
len: 13
v_gene: TRBV6-5
abundance: once
CDR3nt: TGTGCCAGCAGTTACTCTGGAGCGGGGGAGCAGTACTTC
CDR3aa: CASSYSGAGEQYF

j_gene: TRBJ2-1
d_gene: TRBD2
len: 15
v_gene: TRBV27
abundance: -
CDR3nt: TGTGCCAGCAGTCCCGGGACTAGCGGAGGGAATGAGCAGTTCTTC
CDR3aa: CASSPGTSGGNEQFF

j_gene: TRBJ2-1
d_gene: -
len: 16
v_gene: TRBV5-1
abundance: -
CDR3nt: TGCGCCAGCAGCTTGGCCAGGTTAGGGCCCTACAATGAGCAGTTCTTC
CDR3aa: CASSLARLGPYNEQFF

j_gene: TRBJ2-7
d_gene: TRBD2
len: 16
v_gene: TRBV18
abundance: -
CDR3nt: TGTGCCAGCTCACCTCCACTAGCGGAGCTCACCTACGAGCAGTACTTC
CDR3aa: CASSPPLAELTYEQYF

j_gene: TRBJ2-7
d_gene: -
len: 15
v_gene: TRBV11-2
abundance: -
CDR3nt: TGTGCCAGCAGCTTAGGAGCGTCGAGCTCCTACGAGCAGTACTTC
CDR3aa: CASSLGASSSYEQYF

j_gene: TRBJ2-5
d_gene: -
len: 15
v_gene: TRBV28
abundance: -
CDR3nt: TGTGCCAGCAGTTTTTTGGGACGGGACCAAGAGACCCAGTACTTC
CDR3aa: CASSFLGRDQETQYF

j_gene: TRBJ2-5
d_gene: -
len: 13
v_gene: TRBV5-4
abundance: -
CDR3nt: TGTGCCAGCAGCTTGGGTCGTGGAGAGACCCAGTACTTC
CDR3aa: CASSLGRGETQYF

j_gene: TRBJ2-2
d_gene: -
len: 12
v_gene: TRBV10-2
abundance: -
CDR3nt: TGCGCCAGCACTGAGTTCACCGGGGAGCTGTTTTTT
CDR3aa: CASTEFTGELFF

j_gene: TRBJ2-7
d_gene: TRBD2
len: 9
v_gene: TRBV10-1
abundance: -
CDR3nt: TGCGCCACGGGGGGGGAGCAGTACTTC
CDR3aa: CATGGEQYF

j_gene: TRBJ2-7
d_gene: TRBD1
len: 14
v_gene: TRBV11-2
abundance: -
CDR3nt: TGTGCCAGCAGCTCTGGGGACAGGGTCGACGAGCAGTACTTC
CDR3aa: CASSSGDRVDEQYF

j_gene: TRBJ2-7
d_gene: -
len: 12
v_gene: TRBV7-9
abundance: -
CDR3nt: TGTGCCAGCAGCTTTGACACCTACGAGCAGTACTTC
CDR3aa: CASSFDTYEQYF

j_gene: TRBJ2-7
d_gene: -
len: 15
v_gene: TRBV11-3
abundance: -
CDR3nt: TGTGCCAGCAGCTTGGGGACCGGGACTTTATACGAGCAGTACTTC
CDR3aa: CASSLGTGTLYEQYF

j_gene: TRBJ2-1
d_gene: TRBD2
len: 16
v_gene: TRBV27
abundance: once
CDR3nt: TGTGCCAGCAGTCCCCCCCTAGCGGTGATATACAATGAGCAGTTCTTC
CDR3aa: CASSPPLAVIYNEQFF

j_gene: TRBJ2-3
d_gene: -
len: 15
v_gene: TRBV10-3
abundance: -
CDR3nt: TGTGCCATCAGTGAGACAGAAACTAGCACAGATACGCAGTATTTT
CDR3aa: CAISETETSTDTQYF

j_gene: TRBJ2-1
d_gene: -
len: 16
v_gene: TRBV29-1
abundance: once
CDR3nt: TGCAGCGTTGAACGTGGTGGCTTAATGTTTTACAATGAGCAGTTCTTC
CDR3aa: CSVERGGLMFYNEQFF

j_gene: TRBJ2-5
d_gene: -
len: 11
v_gene: TRBV6-1
abundance: -
CDR3nt: TGTGCCACCACCCTAGGCGAGACCCAGTACTTC
CDR3aa: CATTLGETQYF